The 21 T cell receptor beta chains listed next were all sequenced from one sample in a study of blood T cell repertoires in COVID-19. Sequencing used immunoSEQ multiplex PCR; TCRdb keeps in-frame clones, though not all of them. This sample yields around 700,000 clones, of which about nine tenths are seen a single time; approximately 0.25% belongs to the top ten. Sample: peripheral blood. These receptors came from a woman aged 18-29 years with acute or convalescent COVID-19.

In this sample, this clone turned up once. The V gene is TRBV7-9, the J gene TRBJ2-3; 11 bases are a match to TRBD2. The germline V gene has CDR1 SEHNR and CDR2 FQNEAQ (reference sequence). The CDR3 spans 17 residues. The junction had 11 bases not matched to a gene; V was cut back by 4 bases and J by 5 bases. For the CDR3, the DNA is TGTGCCAGCAGCTGGGCTCATAGCGGGGGGGCAAGAGATACGCAGTATTTT. Translated: CASSWAHSGGARDTQYF. The entire variable domain, with the rest obtained from reference TRBV7-9 and TRBJ2-3, is as follows: DTGVSQNPRHKITKRGQNVTFRCDPISEHNRLYWYRQTLGQGPEFLTYFQNEAQLEKSRLLSDRFSAERPKGSFSTLEIQRTEQGDSAMYLCASSWAHSGGARDTQYFGPGTRLTVL.

This clone was found a few times. This chain links TRBV5-6 with TRBJ2-7; D is unresolved. The CDR3 spans 12 residues. V lost 1 base to trimming and J lost 3 bases, with 5 bases between them. Germline CDR1 SGHDT, CDR2 YYEEEE. CDR3 coding DNA: TGTGCCAGCAGCTTGTGGAGCTACGAGCAGTACTTC. Its translation is CASSLWSYEQYF.

J is TRBJ1-6 and V is TRBV19, with a tentative D call TRBD1 (5 bases). V lost 8 bases and J lost 7, with 12 bases in between. This CDR3 is 13 amino acids long. From germline, CDR1 is LNHDA and CDR2 SQIVND (reference sequence). The CDR3 loop is CASGPHRNSPLHF. CDR3 in DNA: TGTGCCAGTGGGCCCCACAGGAATTCACCCCTCCACTTT.

This chain joins TRBV9 and TRBJ1-6, with D possibly TRBD1 on 5 matching bases. Looked up from germline, CDR1 is SGDLS and CDR2 is YYNGEE. The CDR3 is made up of 15 amino acids. Trimming removed 4 bases at V and 10 bases at J, with 18 bases between. The CDR3 region is CASSSDPSRGSPLHF. CDR3 coding DNA: TGTGCCAGCAGCTCAGACCCCTCGCGGGGGTCACCCCTCCACTTT.

The chain couples TRBV6-5 to TRBJ2-4, with a tentative D call TRBD2 (7 bases). CDR1 and CDR2 (germline): MNHEY, SVGAGI. CDR3 length: 15 amino acids. Trimming took 4 bases from V and 6 from J, leaving 16 bases between them. The CDR3 nucleotides read TGTGCCAGCAGTTCTCCGTCGAGGGGGGGAAACATTCAGTACTTC. Protein: CASSSPSRGGNIQYF.

The chain joins TRBV29-1 to TRBJ1-2, with 10 bases aligning to TRBD1. The CDR3 spans 17 residues. From germline, CDR1 is SQVTM and CDR2 ANQGSEA. Trimming took 3 bases from V and 0 from J; bases not matched to a gene: 10. The CDR3 spells CSVEGQGLGTPNYGYTF. DNA of the CDR3: TGCAGCGTTGAGGGACAGGGGTTGGGGACTCCTAACTATGGCTACACCTTC.

This sequence joins TRBV20-1 and TRBJ1-2; 7 positions agree with TRBD1. This CDR3 has 11 residues. CDR1 and CDR2 from the germline V gene are DFQATT and SNEGSKA (reference sequence). The DNA for the CDR3 is TGCAGGGCAGGGGGTGGCTATGGCTACACCTTC. Protein product: CRAGGGYGYTF.

This chain links TRBV19 with TRBJ1-5, with D perhaps matching TRBD1 (6 bases). The CDR3 totals 16 residues. The germline V gene has CDR1 LNHDA and CDR2 SQIVND (reference sequence). The V and J ends lost 4 bases and 0 bases respectively, with 13 bases between them. This CDR3 reads CASSTHTGTSNQPQHF. The DNA of the CDR3 is TGTGCCAGTAGTACTCACACAGGGACTAGCAATCAGCCCCAGCATTTT.

The chain is built from TRBV10-3 and TRBJ1-2, with 7 nucleotides matching TRBD1. Germline V lookup: CDR1 ENHRY, CDR2 SYGVKD. The CDR3 has 15 amino acids. V shed 2 bases and J 5 bases; nucleotides not matched to a gene: 8. CDR3 in amino acids: CAISEGTGQFYGYTF. The CDR3 DNA is TGTGCCATCAGTGAGGGGACGGGACAGTTTTATGGCTACACCTTC.

V usage is TRBV7-9 and J usage is TRBJ1-1; D possibly corresponds to TRBD1 (5 bases). The CDR3 spans 15 residues. CDR1 is SEHNR, CDR2 FQNEAQ, per germline (reference sequence). V dropped 2 bases and J dropped 2 bases, with 12 bases sitting between them. The chain's CDR3 is CASSLKEGANTEAFF. In DNA form, the CDR3 reads TGTGCCAGCAGCTTAAAGGAAGGGGCAAACACTGAAGCTTTCTTT.

V and J are TRBV4-1 and TRBJ2-1, with 7 bases that match TRBD1. CDR1 is MGHRA and CDR2 is YSYEKL in the germline V gene. This CDR3 is built from 14 residues. Unmatched junction bases numbered 7, after V lost 3 bases and J lost 8 bases. The CDR3 loop reads CASSHRGQAHEQFF. DNA for the CDR3: TGCGCCAGCAGCCACCGAGGACAGGCACATGAGCAGTTCTTC.

The chain is built from TRBV6-1 and TRBJ1-1, with D unclear. Between the trimmed V and J ends, which lost 2 bases and 7 bases, there was a span of 11 bases. The germline gives CDR1 MNHNS, CDR2 SASEGT. The CDR3 loop spans 13 amino acids. CDR3 in amino acids: CASSEWETYEAFF. CDR3 DNA: TGTGCCAGCAGTGAATGGGAGACTTATGAAGCTTTCTTT.

The chain is built from TRBV11-2 and TRBJ1-1, with 8 bases that match TRBD1. The V segment lost 8 bases and the J segment 8 bases; nucleotides outside the gene matches: 7. This CDR3 is 12 amino acids long. Germline CDR1 SGHAT, CDR2 FQNNGV. The CDR3 bases are TGTGCCAGCGCGGACAGGGCTCAGGAAGCTTTCTTT. It specifies CASADRAQEAFF.

This clone has a handful of counts. The rearrangement links TRBV12-3 or TRBV12-4 to TRBJ1-1; possibly TRBD1 for D (6 bases). V was shortened by 10 bases and J by 4 bases, with 16 bases between the two germline ends. The CDR3 sequence is 13 residues long. Here the CDR3 reads CATGGATATEAFF. DNA of the CDR3: TGTGCCACCGGGGGGGCTACGGCCACTGAAGCTTTCTTT.

The chain recombines TRBV7-9 with TRBJ1-6; the D gene is possibly TRBD1 (5 bases). The CDR3 is 16 residues long. CDR1 and CDR2 (germline): SEHNR, FQNEAQ (reference sequence). Trimming pared 6 bases from V and 2 bases from J, leaving 14 bases between. Here the CDR3 reads CASSSKGITYNSPLHF. The CDR3 coding sequence is TGTGCCAGCAGTTCTAAGGGGATTACCTATAATTCACCCCTCCACTTT.

The rearrangement joins TRBV23-1 to TRBJ1-5; D gene uncertain. TRBV23-1 is known as an ORF, though its function is uncertain. CDR3 length: 12 amino acids. V was pared by 4 bases and J by 4 bases, with 5 bases between. The CDR3 DNA reads TGCGCCAGCAGTCCGGGAAATCAGCCCCAGCATTTT. Translated: CASSPGNQPQHF.

J is TRBJ2-7 and V is TRBV2; possible D gene TRBD1, 6 bases. The germline CDR1 and CDR2 sequences are SNHLY and FYNNEI. CDR3 length equals 13 residues. V lost 5 bases and J lost 9, with 17 bases in between. The CDR3 nucleotides are TGTGCCAGCAGTCAAAACCCACAGGGTCGGCAGTACTTC. As protein: CASSQNPQGRQYF.

The chain carries TRBV3-1 (or the pseudogene TRBV3-2) and TRBJ1-6; TRBD1 might be the D (6 bases). Trimming took off 2 bases at V and 0 bases at J, with 20 bases between the two ends. This CDR3 has 20 residues. CDR1 LGHDT and CDR2 YNNKEL come from the germline V gene (reference sequence). The CDR3 region has the DNA TGTGCCAGCAGCCAATTCCCGCAATCCCAGGGGAGCTCCTATAATTCACCCCTCCACTTT. Translation gives CASSQFPQSQGSSYNSPLHF.

This clone has only a few counts. The rearrangement links TRBV5-5 to TRBJ2-2, with D unresolved. V dropped 1 base and J dropped 4 bases, with 5 bases sitting between them. This CDR3 is built from 13 residues. Per the germline V gene, CDR1 is SGHKS and CDR2 is YYEKEE (reference sequence). DNA of the CDR3: TGTGCCAGCAGCTTGCAGGCCACCGGGGAGCTGTTTTTT. This encodes CASSLQATGELFF.

The rearrangement links TRBV7-9 to TRBJ1-5; TRBD1 is a possible D gene (6 bases). The CDR3 spans 15 residues. Trimming pared 0 bases from V and 3 bases from J, leaving 9 bases between. Germline V CDR1 and CDR2: SEHNR, FQNEAQ (reference sequence). CDR3 amino acids: CASSLAGGANQPQHF. The CDR3 DNA is TGTGCCAGCAGCTTAGCTGGGGGGGCCAATCAGCCCCAGCATTTT.

The chain has TRBV11-2 and TRBJ2-3; D is uncertain. The CDR3 length is 10 residues. Germline assignment: CDR1 SGHAT and CDR2 FQNNGV. V lost 8 bases and J lost 6, with 6 bases in between. The CDR3 DNA reads TGTGCCAGCCCCGGGGATACGCAGTATTTT. It is translated as CASPGDTQYF.